Described below is a single T cell receptor beta chain sequence and its context. The target of this receptor is not known. There are no base qualities to consult, and no much larger clone falls within one base. The germline V gene supplies CDR1 MNHGY and CDR2 SAAAGT. V was cut back by 2 bases and J by 4 bases, leaving a gap of 27 bases between them. Counted from cysteine to phenylalanine, this CDR3 has 20 amino acids. The read is trimmed to its CDR3 DNA, 60 bases read in frame from base 1. The sample's time point, from its label and the paper: blood from clinic visit 5 months post-surgery; TSC patient then seizure free. The surgery cases showing the highest brain T cell transcript signatures were chosen for TCR beta chain sequencing of brain tissue and, when available, of blood. Patients had been treated with at least one anti-epileptic drug before surgery. The TCR-sequenced patients were children whose drug-resistant epilepsy was caused by tuberous sclerosis complex, focal cortical dysplasia, Rasmussen encephalitis or hemimegalencephaly. The Monarch genomic DNA purification kit was used to extract bulk genomic DNA from unsorted brain tissue and whole blood.

The data stem from a study of brain T cells in children with intractable seizures (dated by TCRdb to the early 2020s). Regarding the research as a whole: As a first screen for immune gene transcripts, resected brain tissue from 53 pediatric epilepsy surgery cases was run on a NanoString immunology panel. Among the approximately 12 selected surgery cases, pre-surgery blood was additionally sequenced for eight, leaving four cases with brain tissue only. Overall results and qualifications from the work: Because pre- and post-surgery blood were sequenced to different depths, clones absent from the pre-surgery sample may reflect undersampling. Viral specificity was inferred solely from CDR3 sequence similarity, and the HCMV serostatus of the patients was not known.

The immunoSEQ assay was applied to genomic DNA to generate the TCR beta chain sequences. The original methods were these. CDR3 sequences that did not begin with the conserved framework cysteine at position 104 were removed manually. To get clonality, the normalized Shannon's Diversity Index was subtracted from one, giving values from 0 (maximal diversity) to 1 (oligoclonal). Chi-squared comparison-of-proportions tests assessed whether the same CDR3 differed in frequency between samples, such as brain versus blood. Public clonotypes were found by searching immuneACCESS, and the VDJdb browser was used to assess similarity to known antiviral clonotypes. TCRdb obtained this table from immuneACCESS and retained in-frame rearrangements with V and J assigned. These tables miss some clones; where compared with another copy, unresolved V genes account for less than half of the shortfall, and the remainder is unexplained. The V and J calls and clone size come from that table; D and trimming were worked out from the DNA. Present in this sample are 300,000 to 400,000 clones, over 90% of which were seen just once. The ten largest clones add up to 4.5% to 7% of the sample.

This receptor was taken from a boy in the first two years of life with tuberous sclerosis and intractable seizures. The sequenced sample was peripheral blood, obtained 5 to 6 months after surgery. The chain joins TRBV6-8 to TRBJ1-5; no D gene is confidently identified. The sequenced DNA is TGTGCCAGCAGTTACCCAACCACCTGGGAACTCACGACGGGGAATCAGCCCCAGCATTTT. Its translation is CASSYPTTWELTTGNQPQHF.